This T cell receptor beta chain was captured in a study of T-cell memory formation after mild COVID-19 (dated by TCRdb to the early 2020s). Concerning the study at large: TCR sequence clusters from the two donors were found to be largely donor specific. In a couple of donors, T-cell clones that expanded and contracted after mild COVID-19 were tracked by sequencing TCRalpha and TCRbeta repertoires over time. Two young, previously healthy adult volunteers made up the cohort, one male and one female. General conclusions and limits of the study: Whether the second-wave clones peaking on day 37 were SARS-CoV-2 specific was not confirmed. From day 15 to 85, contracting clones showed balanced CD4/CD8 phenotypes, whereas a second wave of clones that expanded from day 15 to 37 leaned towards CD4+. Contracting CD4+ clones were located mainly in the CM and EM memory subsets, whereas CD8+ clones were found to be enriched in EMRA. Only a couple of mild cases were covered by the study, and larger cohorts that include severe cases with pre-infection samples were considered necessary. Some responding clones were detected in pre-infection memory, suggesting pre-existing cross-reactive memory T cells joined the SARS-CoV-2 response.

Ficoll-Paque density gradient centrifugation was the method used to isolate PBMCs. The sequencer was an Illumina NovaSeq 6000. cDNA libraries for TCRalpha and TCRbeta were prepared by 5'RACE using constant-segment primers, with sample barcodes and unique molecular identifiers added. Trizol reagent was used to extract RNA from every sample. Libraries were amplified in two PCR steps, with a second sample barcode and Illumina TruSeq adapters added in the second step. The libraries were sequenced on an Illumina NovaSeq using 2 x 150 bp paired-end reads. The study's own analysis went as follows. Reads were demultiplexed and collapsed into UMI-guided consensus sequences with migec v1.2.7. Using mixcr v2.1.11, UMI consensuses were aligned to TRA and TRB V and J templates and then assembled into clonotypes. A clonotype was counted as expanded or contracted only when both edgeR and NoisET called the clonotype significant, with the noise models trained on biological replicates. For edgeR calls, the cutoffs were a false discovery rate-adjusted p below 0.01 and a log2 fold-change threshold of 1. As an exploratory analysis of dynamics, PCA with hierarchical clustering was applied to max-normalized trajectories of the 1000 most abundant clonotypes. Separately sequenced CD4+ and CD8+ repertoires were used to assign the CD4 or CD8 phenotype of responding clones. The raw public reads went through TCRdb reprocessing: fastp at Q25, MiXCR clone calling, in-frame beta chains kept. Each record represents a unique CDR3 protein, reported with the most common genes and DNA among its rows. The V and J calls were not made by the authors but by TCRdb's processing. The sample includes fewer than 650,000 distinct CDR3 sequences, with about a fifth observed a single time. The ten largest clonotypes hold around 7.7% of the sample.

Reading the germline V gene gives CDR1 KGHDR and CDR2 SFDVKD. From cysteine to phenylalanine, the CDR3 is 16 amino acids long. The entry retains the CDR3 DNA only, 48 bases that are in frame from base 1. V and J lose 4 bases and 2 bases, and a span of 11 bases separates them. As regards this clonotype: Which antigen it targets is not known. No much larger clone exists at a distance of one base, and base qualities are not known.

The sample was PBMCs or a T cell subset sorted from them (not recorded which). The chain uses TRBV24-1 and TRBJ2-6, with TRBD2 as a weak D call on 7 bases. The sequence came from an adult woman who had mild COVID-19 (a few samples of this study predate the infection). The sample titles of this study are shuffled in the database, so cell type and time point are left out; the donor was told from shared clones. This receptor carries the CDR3 CATSDGGLTGANVLTF. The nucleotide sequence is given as TGTGCCACCAGTGACGGGGGGCTTACTGGGGCCAACGTCCTGACTTTC.